Each of the 18 T cell receptor beta chains below was sequenced from the same sample in a study of T cells in Graves' hyperthyroidism and ophthalmopathy. RNA transcripts served as the template for amplifying TCR beta CDR3 regions. An initial round of RT-PCR targeting the TCR CDR3 relied on the HTBI primer set. TCRdb re-called the multiplex PCR reads with MiXCR, one entry per CDR3 protein. The data contain about 420,000 distinct CDR3 sequences, 15% to 17% of them singletons. The sample comprised blood. The receptors were sampled from a woman between 18 and 29 years old with Graves' hyperthyroidism.

Many counts were recorded for this clonotype. The J gene is TRBJ2-7, the V gene TRBV18; D gene uncertain. Germline V gene sequence: CDR1 KGHSH, CDR2 LQKENI. V was clipped by 0 bases and J by 1 base, with 10 bases between them. This CDR3 is 15 amino acids long. Written as DNA, the CDR3 is TGTGCCAGCTCACCACCGTGGGGTTCGTCCTACGAGCAGTACTTC. It is translated as CASSPPWGSSYEQYF.

DNA for the CDR3: TGTGCCAGCAGCTTAGGGACGCTTAACTCTGGAAACACCATATATTTT. As protein: CASSLGTLNSGNTIYF. This sequence joins TRBV7-8 and TRBJ1-3; D unclear. V was clipped by 1 base and J by 0 bases, with 10 bases between them. This CDR3 spans 16 amino acids. The germline CDR1 and CDR2 sequences are SGHVS and FQNEAQ.

This clonotype was seen repeatedly, ten times or more. The CDR3 DNA is TGTGCCAGCAGCTTACAAGGTAGCGGGGAGACCCAGTACTTC. Translating gives CASSLQGSGETQYF. The rearrangement links TRBV11-2 to TRBJ2-5, with 7 bases fitting TRBD2. Germline loops: CDR1 SGHAT, CDR2 FQNNGV. CDR3 size: 14 residues. V was pared by 2 bases and J by 5 bases, with 5 bases of the junction left unmatched.

This sequence joins TRBV28 and TRBJ2-5; 9 nucleotides align to TRBD1. The junction had 11 bases not matched to a gene; V was cut back by 5 bases and J by 7 bases. Germline CDR1 and CDR2: MDHEN and SYDVKM. This CDR3 contains 15 residues. The CDR3 DNA sequence: TGTGCCAGCAGTCTGCGAGGGACAGGGTCAGGGACCCAGTACTTC. This gives the protein CASSLRGTGSGTQYF. Full variable domain (rest looked up from reference TRBV28 and TRBJ2-5): DVKVTQSSRYLVKRTGEKVFLECVQDMDHENMFWYRQDPGLGLRLIYFSYDVKMKEKGDIPEGYSVSREKKERFSLILESASTNQTSMYLCASSLRGTGSGTQYFGPGTRLLVL.

This clonotype was observed a few times. The rearrangement uses TRBV12-3 or TRBV12-4 and TRBJ1-3; perhaps TRBD1 as D (5 bases). V was shortened by 3 bases and J by 0 bases, with 12 bases between the two germline ends. This CDR3 region has 16 residues. The CDR3 nucleotides are TGTGCCAGCAGTTTTGGTCCAGGGAGCTCTGGAAACACCATATATTTT. Protein sequence: CASSFGPGSSGNTIYF.

Many counts were recorded for this clonotype. The chain links TRBV5-1 to TRBJ2-7; no clear D. The CDR3 has 14 amino acids. CDR1 is SGHRS, CDR2 YFSETQ, per germline. V was clipped by 4 bases and J by 3 bases, with 14 bases between them. This CDR3 reads CASSVTQKNYEQYF. The CDR3 DNA follows: TGCGCCAGCAGCGTCACCCAAAAGAACTACGAGCAGTACTTC.

The sample holds many counts of this clonotype. V usage is TRBV7-9 and J usage is TRBJ1-1, with 9 bases matching TRBD1. The length of the CDR3 is 17 residues. V shed 7 bases and J 1 base; nucleotides not matched to a gene: 13. The V gene's germline CDR1 is SEHNR and CDR2 FQNEAQ (reference sequence). The CDR3 loop is CASTTPTGGVQNTEAFF. CDR3 sequence (DNA): TGTGCCAGCACCACACCAACAGGGGGCGTTCAGAACACTGAAGCTTTCTTT.

This chain connects TRBV7-9 to TRBJ2-4; TRBD2 matches 7 bases. There are 14 residues in the CDR3. The V segment lost 1 base and the J segment 4 bases; nucleotides outside the gene matches: 1. Germline V gene data show CDR1 as SEHNR and CDR2 as FQNEAQ (reference sequence). CDR3 residues: CASSLVGGKNIQYF. CDR3 in DNA: TGTGCCAGCAGCTTAGTGGGGGGGAAAAACATTCAGTACTTC.

The chain carries TRBV4-2 and TRBJ2-1; the D gene is possibly TRBD1 (7 bases). This CDR3 is 16 amino acids long. Germline assignment: CDR1 LGHNA and CDR2 YNFKEQ. Trimming stripped 0 bases from V and 8 bases from J, with 17 bases between. As DNA, the CDR3 is TGTGCCAGCAGCCAAGAATGGAGGGGGCCAGGCCATGAGCAGTTCTTC. Translating gives CASSQEWRGPGHEQFF.

This clonotype has a count of ten or more. The V and J genes are TRBV7-9 and TRBJ2-2, with D perhaps matching TRBD1 (5 bases). The CDR3 totals 14 residues. V was shortened by 3 bases and J by 1 base, with 6 bases between the two germline ends. Germline values: CDR1 SEHNR, CDR2 FQNEAQ (reference sequence). The CDR3 reads CASSFGQNTGELFF. CDR3 coding DNA: TGTGCCAGCAGCTTTGGACAGAACACCGGGGAGCTGTTTTTT. Full variable domain (rest looked up from reference TRBV7-9 and TRBJ2-2): DTGVSQNPRHKITKRGQNVTFRCDPISEHNRLYWYRQTLGQGPEFLTYFQNEAQLEKSRLLSDRFSAERPKGSFSTLEIQRTEQGDSAMYLCASSFGQNTGELFFGEGSRLTVL.

This clonotype occurred many times. The chain links TRBV5-1 to TRBJ2-2, with a tentative D call TRBD1 (6 bases). V lost 1 base, J lost 4 bases, and 17 bases lay in between. Germline values: CDR1 SGHRS, CDR2 YFSETQ. This CDR3 is built from 17 residues. The CDR3 nucleotides read TGCGCCAGCAGCTTGAACCCGTCCACAGGGACCACCGGGGAGCTGTTTTTT. Its protein is CASSLNPSTGTTGELFF. The complete variable domain, with remaining parts taken from reference TRBV5-1 and TRBJ2-2, reads KAGVTQTPRYLIKTRGQQVTLSCSPISGHRSVSWYQQTPGQGLQFLFEYFSETQRNKGNFPGRFSGRQFSNSRSEMNVSTLELGDSALYLCASSLNPSTGTTGELFFGEGSRLTVL.

V gene TRBV27 combines with J gene TRBJ2-5; D remains ambiguous. Germline lookup yields CDR1 MNHEY and CDR2 SMNVEV (reference sequence). This CDR3 is 15 amino acids long. V was shortened by 5 bases and J by 3 bases, with 16 bases between the two germline ends. The CDR3 DNA follows: TGTGCCAGCAGTCCTTTCGGGTACGCAGAAGAGACCCAGTACTTC. Encoded protein: CASSPFGYAEETQYF.

This chain uses TRBV7-8 with TRBJ1-2; D uncertain. CDR3 length equals 12 residues. The V gene lost 2 bases and the J gene lost 6 bases, with 7 bases spanning the gap. CDR1 is SGHVS, CDR2 FQNEAQ, per germline. This chain's CDR3 is CASSLKGDGYTF. The CDR3 DNA sequence: TGTGCCAGCAGCTTAAAGGGTGATGGCTACACCTTC.

This clonotype was found many times. The chain uses TRBV7-2 and TRBJ1-5; D uncertain. Trimming stripped 1 base from V and 10 bases from J, with 11 bases between. The CDR3 runs 13 residues. CDR1 is SGHTA, CDR2 FQGNSA, per germline. The CDR3 nucleotides read TGTGCCAGCAGCTTAGGACTTTCCAATCCCCAGCATTTT. Translating it yields CASSLGLSNPQHF.

In this sample, this clonotype turned up a few times. The chain employs TRBV20-1 and TRBJ2-7; D call uncertain. In germline, CDR1 is DFQATT, CDR2 SNEGSKA (reference sequence). V lost 0 bases and J 7 bases, leaving 13 bases between the germline ends. CDR3 length: 13 residues. CDR3 loop: CSARDGVRVEQYF. As DNA, the CDR3 is TGCAGTGCTAGAGATGGGGTAAGGGTTGAGCAGTACTTC.

This clonotype has a handful of counts. CDR3 amino acids: CASSVAGRTDTQYF. The CDR3, as DNA: TGTGCCAGCAGCGTAGCTGGGAGGACCGATACGCAGTATTTT. This chain uses TRBV9 with TRBJ2-3; D is perhaps TRBD2 (6 bases). Trimming removed 0 bases from V and 6 bases from J, with 11 bases in between. The CDR3 loop spans 14 amino acids. Germline V gene sequence: CDR1 SGDLS, CDR2 YYNGEE.

This clonotype was observed at least ten times. The rearrangement uses TRBV7-2 and TRBJ2-1; D perhaps matches TRBD2 (6 bases). CDR1 and CDR2 (germline): SGHTA, FQGNSA. CDR3 length equals 18 residues. V shed 4 bases and J shed 1 base, with 20 bases lying between them. This CDR3 is CASSSRHGASASYNEQFF. Here the CDR3 DNA reads TGTGCCAGCAGCTCTAGACATGGCGCTAGCGCGTCCTACAATGAGCAGTTCTTC.

The genes are TRBV11-2 and TRBJ2-3, with 8 bases that match TRBD2. V lost 5 bases and J lost 4; bases outside the gene matches: 14. The CDR3 is 17 residues long. The germline V gene has CDR1 SGHAT and CDR2 FQNNGV. The CDR3 nucleotides are TGTGCCAGCAGCCAAGAAGGCGGGGCGGGGGGCGCAGATACGCAGTATTTT. This gives the protein CASSQEGGAGGADTQYF.